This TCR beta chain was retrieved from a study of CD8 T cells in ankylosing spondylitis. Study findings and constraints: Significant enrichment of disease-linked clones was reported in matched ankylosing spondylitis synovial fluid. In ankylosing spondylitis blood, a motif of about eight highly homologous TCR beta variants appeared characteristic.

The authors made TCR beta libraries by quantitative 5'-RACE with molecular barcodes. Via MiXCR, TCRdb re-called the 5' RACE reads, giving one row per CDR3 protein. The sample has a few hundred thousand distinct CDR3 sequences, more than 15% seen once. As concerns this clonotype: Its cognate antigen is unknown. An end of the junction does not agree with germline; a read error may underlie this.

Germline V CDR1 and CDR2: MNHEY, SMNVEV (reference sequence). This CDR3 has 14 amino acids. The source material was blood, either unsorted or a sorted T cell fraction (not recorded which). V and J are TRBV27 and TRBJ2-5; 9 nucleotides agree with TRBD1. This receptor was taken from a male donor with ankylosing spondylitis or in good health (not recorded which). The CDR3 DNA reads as TGTGCTAGCAGGGTGGGACAGGGTCGTGAGACCCAGTACTTC. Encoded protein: CASRVGQGRETQYF.